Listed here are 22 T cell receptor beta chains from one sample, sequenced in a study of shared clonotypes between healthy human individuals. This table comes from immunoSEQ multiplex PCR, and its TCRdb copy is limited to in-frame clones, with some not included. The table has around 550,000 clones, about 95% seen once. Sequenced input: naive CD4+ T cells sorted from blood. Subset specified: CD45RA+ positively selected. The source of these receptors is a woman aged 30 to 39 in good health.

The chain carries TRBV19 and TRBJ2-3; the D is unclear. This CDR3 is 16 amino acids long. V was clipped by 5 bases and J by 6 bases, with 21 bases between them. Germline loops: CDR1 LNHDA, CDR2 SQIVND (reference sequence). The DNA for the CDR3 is TGTGCCAGTAGTGGCAGGCTTAGCACAACACCGGATACGCAGTATTTT. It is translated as CASSGRLSTTPDTQYF.

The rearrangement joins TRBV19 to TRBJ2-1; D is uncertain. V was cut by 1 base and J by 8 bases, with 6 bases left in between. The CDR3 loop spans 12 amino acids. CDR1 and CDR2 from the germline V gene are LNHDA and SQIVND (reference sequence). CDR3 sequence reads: CASSIGLDEQFF. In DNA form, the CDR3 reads TGTGCCAGTAGTATAGGACTGGATGAGCAGTTCTTC.

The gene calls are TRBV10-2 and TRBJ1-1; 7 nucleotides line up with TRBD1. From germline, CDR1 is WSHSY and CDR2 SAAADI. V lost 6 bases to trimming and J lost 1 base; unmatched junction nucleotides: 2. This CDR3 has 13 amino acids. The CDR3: CASRGQENTEAFF. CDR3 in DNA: TGCGCCAGCAGAGGACAGGAGAACACTGAAGCTTTCTTT.

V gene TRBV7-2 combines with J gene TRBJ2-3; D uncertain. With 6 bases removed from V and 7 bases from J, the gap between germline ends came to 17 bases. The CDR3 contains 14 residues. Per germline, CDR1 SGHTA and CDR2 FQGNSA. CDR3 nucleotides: TGTGCCAGCAGGGGGTTCCCCAAGTTTTATACGCAGTATTTT. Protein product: CASRGFPKFYTQYF.

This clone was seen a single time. The CDR3 region is CATKDKNTGELFF. Here the CDR3 DNA reads TGTGCCACCAAAGACAAGAACACCGGGGAGCTGTTTTTT. The rearrangement links TRBV5-4 to TRBJ2-2; no firm D call. Per the germline V gene, CDR1 is SGHNT and CDR2 is YYREEE (reference sequence). CDR3 length: 13 amino acids. Trimming took 9 bases from V and 1 from J, leaving 10 bases between them.

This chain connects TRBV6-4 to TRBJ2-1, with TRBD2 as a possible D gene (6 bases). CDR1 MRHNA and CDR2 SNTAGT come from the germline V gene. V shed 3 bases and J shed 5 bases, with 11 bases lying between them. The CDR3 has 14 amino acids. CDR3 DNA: TGTGCCAGCAGTGAGGGGGGTTTGGACAATGAGCAGTTCTTC. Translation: CASSEGGLDNEQFF.

Here the CDR3 reads CARKQGNSPLHF. The CDR3 nucleotides are TGTGCCCGCAAGCAGGGTAATTCACCCCTCCACTTT. The rearrangement uses TRBV27 and TRBJ1-6, with D maybe TRBD1 (5 bases). Trimming pared 11 bases from V and 6 bases from J, leaving 11 bases between. The CDR3 length is 12 residues. CDR1 is MNHEY, CDR2 SMNVEV, per germline (reference sequence).

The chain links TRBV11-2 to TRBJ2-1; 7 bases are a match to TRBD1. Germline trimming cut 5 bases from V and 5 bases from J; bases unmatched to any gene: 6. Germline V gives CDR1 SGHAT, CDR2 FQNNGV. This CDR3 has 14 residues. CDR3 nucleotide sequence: TGTGCCAGCAGCCCCCCAGACAGGGACAATGAGCAGTTCTTC. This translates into CASSPPDRDNEQFF.

The chain's CDR3 is CASSVMTMGEKLFF. Written as DNA, the CDR3 is TGTGCCAGCAGTGTCATGACAATGGGGGAAAAACTGTTTTTT. J is TRBJ1-4 and V is TRBV2; D is undetermined. Trimming cost V 4 bases and J 8 bases, with 14 bases left between them. Germline V gene data show CDR1 as SNHLY and CDR2 as FYNNEI. The CDR3 consists of 14 residues.

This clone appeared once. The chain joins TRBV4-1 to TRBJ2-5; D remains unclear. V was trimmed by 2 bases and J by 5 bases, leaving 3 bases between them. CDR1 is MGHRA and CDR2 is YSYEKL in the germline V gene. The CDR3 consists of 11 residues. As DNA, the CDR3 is TGCGCCAGCAGCCAATTCGAGACCCAGTACTTC. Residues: CASSQFETQYF.

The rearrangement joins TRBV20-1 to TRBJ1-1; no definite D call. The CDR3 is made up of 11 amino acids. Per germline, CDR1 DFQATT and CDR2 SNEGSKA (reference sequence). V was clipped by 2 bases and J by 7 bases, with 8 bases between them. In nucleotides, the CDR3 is TGCAGTGCTAGACAGCGCCTTGAAGCTTTCTTT. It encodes CSARQRLEAFF.

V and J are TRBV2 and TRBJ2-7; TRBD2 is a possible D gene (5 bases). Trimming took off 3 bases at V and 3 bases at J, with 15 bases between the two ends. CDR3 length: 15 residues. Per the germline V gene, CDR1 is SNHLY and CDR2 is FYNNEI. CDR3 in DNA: TGTGCCAGCAGTGATCGCCCAGGAGGACGCTACGAGCAGTACTTC. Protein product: CASSDRPGGRYEQYF. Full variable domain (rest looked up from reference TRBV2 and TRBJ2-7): EPEVTQTPSHQVTQMGQEVILRCVPISNHLYFYWYRQILGQKVEFLVSFYNNEISEKSEIFDDQFSVERPDGSNFTLKIRSTKLEDSAMYFCASSDRPGGRYEQYFGPGTRLTVT.

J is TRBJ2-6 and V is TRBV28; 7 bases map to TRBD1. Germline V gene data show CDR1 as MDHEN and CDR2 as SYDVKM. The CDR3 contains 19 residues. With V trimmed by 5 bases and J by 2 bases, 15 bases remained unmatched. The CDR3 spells CASSLIRPGTVTGANVLTF. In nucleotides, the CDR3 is TGTGCCAGCAGTCTAATACGTCCCGGGACAGTTACTGGGGCCAACGTCCTGACTTTC.

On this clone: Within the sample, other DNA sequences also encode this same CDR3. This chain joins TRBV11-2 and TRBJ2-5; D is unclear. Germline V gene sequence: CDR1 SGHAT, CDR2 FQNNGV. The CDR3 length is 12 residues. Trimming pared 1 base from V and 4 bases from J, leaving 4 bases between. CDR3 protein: CASSLVRETQYF. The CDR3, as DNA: TGTGCCAGCAGCTTAGTCAGAGAGACCCAGTACTTC. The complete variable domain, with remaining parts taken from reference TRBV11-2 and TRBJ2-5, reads EAGVAQSPRYKIIEKRQSVAFWCNPISGHATLYWYQQILGQGPKLLIQFQNNGVVDDSQLPKDRFSAERLKGVDSTLKIQPAKLEDSAVYLCASSLVRETQYFGPGTRLLVL.

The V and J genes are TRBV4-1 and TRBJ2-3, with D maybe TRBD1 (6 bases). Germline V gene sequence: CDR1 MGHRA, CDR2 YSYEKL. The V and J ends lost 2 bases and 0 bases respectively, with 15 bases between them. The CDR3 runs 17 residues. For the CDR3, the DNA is TGCGCCAGCAGCCAACGAACGACAGGACCTAGCACAGATACGCAGTATTTT. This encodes CASSQRTTGPSTDTQYF.

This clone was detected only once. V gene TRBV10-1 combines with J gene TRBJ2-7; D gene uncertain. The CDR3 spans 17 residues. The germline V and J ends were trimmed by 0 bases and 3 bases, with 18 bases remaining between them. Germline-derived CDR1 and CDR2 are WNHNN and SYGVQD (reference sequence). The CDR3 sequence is CASSESKVSRKGYEQYF. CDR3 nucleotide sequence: TGCGCCAGCAGTGAGTCGAAGGTTTCTCGGAAGGGCTACGAGCAGTACTTC.

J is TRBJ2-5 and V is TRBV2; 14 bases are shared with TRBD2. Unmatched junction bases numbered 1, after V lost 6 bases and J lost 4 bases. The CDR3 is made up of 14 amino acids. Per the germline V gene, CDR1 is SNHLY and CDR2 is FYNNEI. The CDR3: CASSGTSGGETQYF. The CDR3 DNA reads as TGTGCCAGCAGCGGGACTAGCGGGGGAGAGACCCAGTACTTC.

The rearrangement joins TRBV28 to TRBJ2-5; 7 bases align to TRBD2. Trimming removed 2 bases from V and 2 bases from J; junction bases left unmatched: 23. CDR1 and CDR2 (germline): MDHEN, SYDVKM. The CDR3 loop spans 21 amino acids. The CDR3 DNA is TGTGCCAGCAGTTTAGGGAGGGTTTTTTTTTATCCCTCCATCCTGCAAGAGACCCAGTACTTC. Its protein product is CASSLGRVFFYPSILQETQYF.

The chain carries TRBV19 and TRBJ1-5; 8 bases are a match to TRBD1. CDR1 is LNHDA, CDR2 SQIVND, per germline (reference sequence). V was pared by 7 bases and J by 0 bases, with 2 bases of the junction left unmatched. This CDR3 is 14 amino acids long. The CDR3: CASTGGYSNQPQHF. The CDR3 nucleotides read TGTGCCAGTACAGGGGGCTATAGCAATCAGCCCCAGCATTTT.

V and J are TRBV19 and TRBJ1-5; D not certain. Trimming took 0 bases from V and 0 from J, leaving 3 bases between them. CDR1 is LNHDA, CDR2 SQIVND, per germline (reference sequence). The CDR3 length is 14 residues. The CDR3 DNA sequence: TGTGCCAGTAGTATAGAATATAGCAATCAGCCCCAGCATTTT. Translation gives CASSIEYSNQPQHF.

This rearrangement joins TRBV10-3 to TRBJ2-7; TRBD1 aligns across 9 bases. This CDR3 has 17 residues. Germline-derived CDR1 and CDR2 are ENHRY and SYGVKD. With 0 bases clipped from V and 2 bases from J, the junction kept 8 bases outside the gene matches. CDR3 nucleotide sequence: TGTGCCATCAGTGAGTCAACAGGGACAGGGATCCCCTACGAGCAGTACTTC. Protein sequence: CAISESTGTGIPYEQYF.

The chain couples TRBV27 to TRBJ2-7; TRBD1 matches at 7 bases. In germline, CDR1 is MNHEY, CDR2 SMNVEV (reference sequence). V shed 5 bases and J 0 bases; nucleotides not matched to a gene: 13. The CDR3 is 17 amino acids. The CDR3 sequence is CASSPLLTGVLSYEQYF. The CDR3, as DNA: TGTGCCAGCAGTCCCTTACTCACAGGGGTCCTCTCCTACGAGCAGTACTTC.